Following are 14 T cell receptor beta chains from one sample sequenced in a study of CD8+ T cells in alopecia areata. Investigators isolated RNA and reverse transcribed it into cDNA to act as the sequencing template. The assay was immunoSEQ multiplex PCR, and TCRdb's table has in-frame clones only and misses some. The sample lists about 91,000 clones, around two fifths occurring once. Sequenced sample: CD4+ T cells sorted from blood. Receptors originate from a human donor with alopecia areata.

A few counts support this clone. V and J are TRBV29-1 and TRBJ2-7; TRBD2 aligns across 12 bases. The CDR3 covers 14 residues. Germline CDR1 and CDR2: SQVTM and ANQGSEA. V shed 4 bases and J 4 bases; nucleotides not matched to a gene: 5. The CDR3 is CSVALAGGRYEQYF. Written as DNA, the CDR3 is TGCAGCGTTGCCCTAGCGGGAGGGCGGTACGAGCAGTACTTC.

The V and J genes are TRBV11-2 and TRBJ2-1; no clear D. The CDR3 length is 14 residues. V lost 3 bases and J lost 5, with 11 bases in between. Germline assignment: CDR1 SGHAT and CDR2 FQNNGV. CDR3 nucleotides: TGTGCCAGCAGCTTTGTATCGACCCACAATGAGCAGTTCTTC. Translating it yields CASSFVSTHNEQFF.

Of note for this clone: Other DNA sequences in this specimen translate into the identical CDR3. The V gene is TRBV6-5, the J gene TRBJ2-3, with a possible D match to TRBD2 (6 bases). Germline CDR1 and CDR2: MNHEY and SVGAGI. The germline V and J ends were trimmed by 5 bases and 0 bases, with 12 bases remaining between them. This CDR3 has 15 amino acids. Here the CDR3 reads CASSRSGSSTDTQYF. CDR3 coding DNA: TGTGCCAGCAGTCGTAGCGGCTCTAGCACAGATACGCAGTATTTT.

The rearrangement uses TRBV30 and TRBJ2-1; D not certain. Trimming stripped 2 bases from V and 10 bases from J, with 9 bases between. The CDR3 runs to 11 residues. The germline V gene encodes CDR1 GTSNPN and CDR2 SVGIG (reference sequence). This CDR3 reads CAWSFIREQFF. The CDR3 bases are TGTGCCTGGAGTTTCATTCGGGAGCAGTTCTTC.

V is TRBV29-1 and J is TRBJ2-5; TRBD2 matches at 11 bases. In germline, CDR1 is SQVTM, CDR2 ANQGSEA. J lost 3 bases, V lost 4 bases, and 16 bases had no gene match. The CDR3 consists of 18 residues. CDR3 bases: TGCAGCGTTGTCAGGCTGACTAGCGGGGCACTGGGGGAAGAGACCCAGTACTTC. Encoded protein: CSVVRLTSGALGEETQYF.

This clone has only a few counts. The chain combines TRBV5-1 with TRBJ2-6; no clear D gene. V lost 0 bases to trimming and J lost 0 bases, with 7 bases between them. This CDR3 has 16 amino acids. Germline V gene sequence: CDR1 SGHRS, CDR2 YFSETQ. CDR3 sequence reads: CASSLGLLSGANVLTF. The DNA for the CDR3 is TGCGCCAGCAGCTTGGGTTTACTCTCTGGGGCCAACGTCCTGACTTTC. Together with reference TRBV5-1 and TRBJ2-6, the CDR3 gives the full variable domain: KAGVTQTPRYLIKTRGQQVTLSCSPISGHRSVSWYQQTPGQGLQFLFEYFSETQRNKGNFPGRFSGRQFSNSRSEMNVSTLELGDSALYLCASSLGLLSGANVLTFGAGSRLTVL.

CDR3 sequence: CASSSQGQETQYF. In DNA form, the CDR3 reads TGCGCCAGCAGCTCACAGGGCCAAGAGACCCAGTACTTC. The chain couples TRBV5-1 to TRBJ2-5, with D possibly TRBD1 on 6 matching bases. V was trimmed by 3 bases and J by 1 base, leaving 7 bases between them. Germline V lookup: CDR1 SGHRS, CDR2 YFSETQ. This CDR3 comprises 13 residues.

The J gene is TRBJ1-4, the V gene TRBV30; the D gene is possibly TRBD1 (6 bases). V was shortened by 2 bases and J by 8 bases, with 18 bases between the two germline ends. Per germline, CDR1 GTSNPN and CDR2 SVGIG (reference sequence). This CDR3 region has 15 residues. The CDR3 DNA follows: TGTGCCTGGAGTAGGGGGACACCAGAGGGGGAAAAACTGTTTTTT. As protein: CAWSRGTPEGEKLFF. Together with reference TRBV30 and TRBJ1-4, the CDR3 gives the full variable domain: SQTIHQWPATLVQPVGSPLSLECTVEGTSNPNLYWYRQAAGRGLQLLFYSVGIGQISSEVPQNLSASRPQDRQFILSSKKLLLSDSGFYLCAWSRGTPEGEKLFFGSGTQLSVL.

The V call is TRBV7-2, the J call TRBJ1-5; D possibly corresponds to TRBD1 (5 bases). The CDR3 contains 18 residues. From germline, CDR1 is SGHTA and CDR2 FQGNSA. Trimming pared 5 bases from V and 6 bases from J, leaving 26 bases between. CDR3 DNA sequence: TGTGCCAGCAGCCCCCAAGCTGGGGCCCAGCCGATCGGTCAGCCCCAGCATTTT. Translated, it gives CASSPQAGAQPIGQPQHF. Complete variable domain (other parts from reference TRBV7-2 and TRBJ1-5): GAGVSQSPSNKVTEKGKDVELRCDPISGHTALYWYRQSLGQGLEFLIYFQGNSAPDKSGLPSDRFSAERTGGSVSTLTIQRTQQEDSAVYLCASSPQAGAQPIGQPQHFGDGTRLSIL.

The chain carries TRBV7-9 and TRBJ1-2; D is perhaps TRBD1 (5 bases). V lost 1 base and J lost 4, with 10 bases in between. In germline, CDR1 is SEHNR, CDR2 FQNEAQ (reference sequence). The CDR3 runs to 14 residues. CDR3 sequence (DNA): TGTGCCAGCAGCTTAGGGGGCGCCGGCTATGGCTACACCTTC. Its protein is CASSLGGAGYGYTF.

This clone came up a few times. The DNA of the CDR3 is TGTGCCTGGAGGAAACAGGGAACCGGGGAGCTGTTTTTT. Its protein is CAWRKQGTGELFF. The chain combines TRBV30 with TRBJ2-2, with D possibly TRBD1 on 6 matching bases. Looked up from germline, CDR1 is GTSNPN and CDR2 is SVGIG (reference sequence). The germline V and J ends were trimmed by 3 bases and 5 bases, with 10 bases remaining between them. CDR3 length equals 13 residues.

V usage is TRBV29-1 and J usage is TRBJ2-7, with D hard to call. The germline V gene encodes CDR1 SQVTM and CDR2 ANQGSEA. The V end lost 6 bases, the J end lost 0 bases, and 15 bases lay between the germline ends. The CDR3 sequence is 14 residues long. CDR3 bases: TGCAGCGTCGAACTCGGGTGGTCCTCCTACGAGCAGTACTTC. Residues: CSVELGWSSYEQYF.

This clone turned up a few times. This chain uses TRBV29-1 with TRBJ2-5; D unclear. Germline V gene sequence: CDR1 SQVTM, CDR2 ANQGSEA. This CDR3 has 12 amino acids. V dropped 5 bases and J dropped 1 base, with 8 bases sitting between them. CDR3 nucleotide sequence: TGCAGCGTTATGGGGATCCAAGAGACCCAGTACTTC. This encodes CSVMGIQETQYF.

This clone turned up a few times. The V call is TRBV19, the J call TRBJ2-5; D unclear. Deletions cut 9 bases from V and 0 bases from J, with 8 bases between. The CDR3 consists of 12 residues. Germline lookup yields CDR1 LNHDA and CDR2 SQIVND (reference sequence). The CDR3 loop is CASGPNQETQYF. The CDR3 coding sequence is TGTGCCAGCGGACCCAACCAAGAGACCCAGTACTTC.